The TCR beta chain described here comes from a study of siplizumab effects on memory and regulatory T cells. Germline V gene lookup returns CDR1 SEHNR and CDR2 FQNEAQ (reference sequence). The CDR3 loop spans 13 amino acids. Trimming took off 1 base at V and 6 bases at J, with 9 bases between the two ends. TCR templates, about 10^5 per sample, were assayed. The repertoire was sequenced with immunoSEQ multiplex PCR; TCRdb's copy has only in-frame clones and lacks some. Of about 120,000 clones in the sample, just under 95% were seen once. V usage is TRBV7-9 and J usage is TRBJ1-1, with D possibly matching TRBD1 (6 bases). The specimen was non-Treg CD4+ T cells sorted from blood. The TCR originated in a human donor in good health. The CDR3 DNA reads TGTGCCAGCAGCTTAGGCCAGGGGTCTGAAGCTTTCTTT. Protein sequence: CASSLGQGSEAFF.